The clone carrying this TCR beta chain was counted between two and nine times. Antigen: not known. This specimen belongs to a study of T-cell memory formation after mild COVID-19. TCRalpha and TCRbeta libraries used 5'RACE with constant-segment primers and UMIs. TCRdb passed the 5' RACE reads through MiXCR, listing each CDR3 protein once. The table records roughly 250,000 distinct CDR3 sequences, approximately 15% of them present only once. Study-wide results and caveats: A balance of CD4 and CD8 characterized clones contracting day 15 to 85, whereas later expanders leaned CD4+. Pre-infection memory showed some responding clones, and this suggested that cross-reactive memory joined.

The TCR sequence derives from a man aged 18 to 30 who had mild COVID-19 (a few samples of this study predate the infection). Cell type and time point are not known. Sequenced sample: PBMCs or a T cell subset sorted from them (not recorded which).

The CDR3 loop is CSALPLRQANTEAFF. The CDR3 nucleotides read TGCAGTGCTCTACCTTTACGACAGGCGAACACTGAAGCTTTCTTT. The chain recombines TRBV20-1 with TRBJ1-1, with D tentatively TRBD1 (6 bases). Trimming left V 5 bases short and J 1 base short, with 17 bases between. CDR3 length equals 15 residues. CDR1 and CDR2 (germline): DFQATT, SNEGSKA (reference sequence).